This T cell receptor (beta chain) comes out of a study of T cells in narcolepsy. Looking at the study overall: Donors had narcolepsy type 1 or type 2, or were healthy controls.

The protocol was immunoSEQ multiplex PCR, while the TCRdb copy is restricted to in-frame clones and leaves out a portion. The table lists about 30,000 clones, approximately 83% of them singletons. CDR3 length equals 13 residues. Trimming removed 1 base at V and 4 bases at J, with 7 bases between. Per germline, CDR1 LGHNA and CDR2 YSLEER. Study outcomes and limitations: HCRT-specific and TRIB2-specific autoreactive clonotypes appeared among same-patient CSF and blood CD4+ clonotypes. Autoreactive clone sequences were missing from some blood memory CD4+ repertoires.

Regarding this clone: Its specificity is not known.

J is TRBJ1-2 and V is TRBV4-3; no reliable D call. Sequences were obtained from CD45RA- memory CD4+ T cells from PBMCs. The sequence was collected from a human donor with narcolepsy. The CDR3 DNA reads as TGCGCCAGCAGCCAAGGACGGACCTATGGCTACACCTTC. It codes for CASSQGRTYGYTF.